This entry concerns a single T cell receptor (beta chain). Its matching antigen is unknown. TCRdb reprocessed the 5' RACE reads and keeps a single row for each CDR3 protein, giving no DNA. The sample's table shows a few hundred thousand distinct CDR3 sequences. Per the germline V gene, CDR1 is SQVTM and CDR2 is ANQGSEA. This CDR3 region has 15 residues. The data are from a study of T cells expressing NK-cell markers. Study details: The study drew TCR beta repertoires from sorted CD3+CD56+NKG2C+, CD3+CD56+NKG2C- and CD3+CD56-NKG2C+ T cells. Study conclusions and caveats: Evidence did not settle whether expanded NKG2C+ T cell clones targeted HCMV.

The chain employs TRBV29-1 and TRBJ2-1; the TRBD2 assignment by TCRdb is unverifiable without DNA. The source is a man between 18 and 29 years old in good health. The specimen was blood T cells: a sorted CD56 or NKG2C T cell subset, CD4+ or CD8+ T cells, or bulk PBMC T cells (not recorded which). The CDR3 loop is CSVMKGLAGYNEQFF.